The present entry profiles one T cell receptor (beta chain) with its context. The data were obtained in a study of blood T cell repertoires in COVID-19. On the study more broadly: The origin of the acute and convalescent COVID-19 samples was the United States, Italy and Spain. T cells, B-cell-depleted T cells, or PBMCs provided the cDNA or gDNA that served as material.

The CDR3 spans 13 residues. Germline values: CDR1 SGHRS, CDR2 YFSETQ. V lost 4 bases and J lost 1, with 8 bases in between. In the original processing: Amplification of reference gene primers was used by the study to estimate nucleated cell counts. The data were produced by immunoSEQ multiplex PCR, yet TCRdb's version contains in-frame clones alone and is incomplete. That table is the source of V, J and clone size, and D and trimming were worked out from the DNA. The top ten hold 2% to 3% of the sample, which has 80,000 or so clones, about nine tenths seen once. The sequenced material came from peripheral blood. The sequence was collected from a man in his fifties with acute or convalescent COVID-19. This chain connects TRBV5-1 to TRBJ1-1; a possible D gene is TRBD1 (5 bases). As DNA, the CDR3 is TGCGCCAGCAGCGTGACAGCGAACACTGAAGCTTTCTTT. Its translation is CASSVTANTEAFF.